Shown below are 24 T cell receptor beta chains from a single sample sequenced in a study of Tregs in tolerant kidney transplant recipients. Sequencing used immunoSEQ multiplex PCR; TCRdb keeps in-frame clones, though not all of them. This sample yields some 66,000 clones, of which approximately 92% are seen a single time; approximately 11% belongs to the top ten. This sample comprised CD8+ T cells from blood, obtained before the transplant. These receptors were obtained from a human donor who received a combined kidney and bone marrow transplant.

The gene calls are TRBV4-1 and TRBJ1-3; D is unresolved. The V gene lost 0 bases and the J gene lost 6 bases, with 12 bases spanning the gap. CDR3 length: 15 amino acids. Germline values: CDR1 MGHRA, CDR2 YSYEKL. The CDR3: CASSQDRGNINTIYF. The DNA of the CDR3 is TGCGCCAGCAGCCAAGATAGAGGGAACATAAACACCATATATTTT.

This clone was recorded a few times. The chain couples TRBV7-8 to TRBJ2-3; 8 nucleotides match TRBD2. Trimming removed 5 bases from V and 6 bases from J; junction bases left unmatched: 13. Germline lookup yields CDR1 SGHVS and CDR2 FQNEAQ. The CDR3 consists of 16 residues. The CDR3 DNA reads TGTGCCAGCAGCCTTGGGGAGCGGGGGCTCTTGGATACGCAGTATTTT. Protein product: CASSLGERGLLDTQYF.

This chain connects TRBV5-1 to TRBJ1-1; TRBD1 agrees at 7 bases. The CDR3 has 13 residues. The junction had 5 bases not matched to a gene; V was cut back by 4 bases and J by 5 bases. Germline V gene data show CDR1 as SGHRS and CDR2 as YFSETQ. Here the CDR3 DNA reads TGCGCCAGCAGCCAGGGGGTGACGACTGAAGCTTTCTTT. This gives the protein CASSQGVTTEAFF.

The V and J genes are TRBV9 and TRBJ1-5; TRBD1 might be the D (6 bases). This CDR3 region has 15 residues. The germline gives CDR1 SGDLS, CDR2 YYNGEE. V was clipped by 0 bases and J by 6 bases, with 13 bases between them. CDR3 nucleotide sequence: TGTGCCAGCAGCGTAGACCCAGGGGTTGGTCAGCCCCAGCATTTT. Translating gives CASSVDPGVGQPQHF.

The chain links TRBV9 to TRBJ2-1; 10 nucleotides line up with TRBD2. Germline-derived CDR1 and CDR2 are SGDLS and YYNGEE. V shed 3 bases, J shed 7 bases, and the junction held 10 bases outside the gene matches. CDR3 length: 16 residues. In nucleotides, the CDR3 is TGTGCCAGCAGCGGGCCGGGAGCGGGGGGGCCGAATGAGCAGTTCTTC. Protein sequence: CASSGPGAGGPNEQFF.

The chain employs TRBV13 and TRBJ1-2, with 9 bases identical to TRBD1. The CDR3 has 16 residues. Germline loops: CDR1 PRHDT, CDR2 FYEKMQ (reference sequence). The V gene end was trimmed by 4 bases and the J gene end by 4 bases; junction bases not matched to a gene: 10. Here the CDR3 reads CASSSKTGGDVYGYTF. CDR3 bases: TGTGCCAGCAGCTCAAAAACAGGGGGCGATGTCTATGGCTACACCTTC.

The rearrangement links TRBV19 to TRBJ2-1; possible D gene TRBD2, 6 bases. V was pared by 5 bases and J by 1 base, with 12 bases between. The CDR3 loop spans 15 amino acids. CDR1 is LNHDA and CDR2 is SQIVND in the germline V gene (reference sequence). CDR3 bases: TGTGCCAGTAGTCCCGGGACTCTATCCTACAATGAGCAGTTCTTC. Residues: CASSPGTLSYNEQFF. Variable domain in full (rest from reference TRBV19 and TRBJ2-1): DGGITQSPKYLFRKEGQNVTLSCEQNLNHDAMYWYRQDPGQGLRLIYYSQIVNDFQKGDIAEGYSVSREKKESFPLTVTSAQKNPTAFYLCASSPGTLSYNEQFFGPGTRLTVL.

The CDR3 nucleotides are TGTGCCAGCAGCCAAGAAGCGGCGGCCTCCTTTTCACAGTATTTT. Translating it yields CASSQEAAASFSQYF. The chain has TRBV4-2 and TRBJ2-3; possibly TRBD2 for D (5 bases). CDR1 and CDR2 from the germline V gene are LGHNA and YNFKEQ. The CDR3 totals 15 residues. V lost 0 bases and J lost 12, with 19 bases in between.

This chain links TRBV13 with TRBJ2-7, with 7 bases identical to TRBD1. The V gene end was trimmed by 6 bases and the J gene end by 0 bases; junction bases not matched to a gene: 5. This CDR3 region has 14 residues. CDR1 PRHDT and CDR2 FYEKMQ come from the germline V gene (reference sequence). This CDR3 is CASSPGTASYEQYF. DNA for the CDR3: TGTGCCAGCAGTCCCGGGACAGCCTCCTACGAGCAGTACTTC. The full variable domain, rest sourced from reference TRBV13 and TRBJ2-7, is AAGVIQSPRHLIKEKRETATLKCYPIPRHDTVYWYQQGPGQDPQFLISFYEKMQSDKGSIPDRFSAQQFSDYHSELNMSSLELGDSALYFCASSPGTASYEQYFGPGTRLTVT.

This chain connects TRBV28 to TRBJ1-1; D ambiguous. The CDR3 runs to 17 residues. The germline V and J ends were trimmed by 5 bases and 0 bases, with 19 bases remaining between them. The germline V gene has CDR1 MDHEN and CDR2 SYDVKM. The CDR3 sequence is CASSPYPFGELNTEAFF. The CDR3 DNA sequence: TGTGCCAGCAGTCCTTACCCATTCGGAGAATTGAACACTGAAGCTTTCTTT.

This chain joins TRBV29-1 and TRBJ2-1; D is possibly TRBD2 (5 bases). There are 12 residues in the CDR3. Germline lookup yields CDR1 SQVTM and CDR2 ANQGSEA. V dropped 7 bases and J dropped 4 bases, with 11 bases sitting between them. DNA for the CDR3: TGCAGCGAAGGAGGCCCTTACAATGAGCAGTTCTTC. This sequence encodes CSEGGPYNEQFF.

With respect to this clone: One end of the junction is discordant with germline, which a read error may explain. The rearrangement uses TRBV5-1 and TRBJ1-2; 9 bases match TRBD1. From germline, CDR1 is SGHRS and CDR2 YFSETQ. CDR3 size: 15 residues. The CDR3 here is CASSSGQGSMSGHTF. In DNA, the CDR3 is TGCGCCAGCAGCTCGGGACAGGGTTCCATGTCTGGCCACACCTTC.

The DNA of the CDR3 is TGTGCCAGTAGTATCAGACTGGACGGGGACGAGCAGTACTTC. Its protein product is CASSIRLDGDEQYF. The rearrangement links TRBV19 to TRBJ2-7, with D maybe TRBD2 (5 bases). There are 14 residues in the CDR3. Trimming removed 3 bases at V and 5 bases at J, with 14 bases between. The germline CDR1 and CDR2 sequences are LNHDA and SQIVND (reference sequence).

The CDR3 loop is CASTYGQVATGELFF. DNA of the CDR3: TGTGCCAGCACCTACGGACAAGTCGCAACCGGGGAGCTGTTTTTT. The chain couples TRBV6-5 to TRBJ2-2; D is perhaps TRBD1 (5 bases). The V end was cut by 7 bases, the J end by 5 bases, with 17 bases between. Per the germline V gene, CDR1 is MNHEY and CDR2 is SVGAGI. This CDR3 is built from 15 residues.

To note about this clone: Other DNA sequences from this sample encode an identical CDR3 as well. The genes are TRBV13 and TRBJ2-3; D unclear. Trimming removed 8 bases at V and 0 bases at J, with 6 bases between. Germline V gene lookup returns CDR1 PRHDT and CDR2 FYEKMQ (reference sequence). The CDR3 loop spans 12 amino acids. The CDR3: CASSSSTDTQYF. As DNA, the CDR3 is TGTGCCAGCTCCAGTAGCACAGATACGCAGTATTTT.

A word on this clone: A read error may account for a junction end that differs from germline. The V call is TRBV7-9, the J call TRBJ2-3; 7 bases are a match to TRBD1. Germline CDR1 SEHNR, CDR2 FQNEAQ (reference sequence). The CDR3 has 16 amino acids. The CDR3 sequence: CASSFISGQRPETQYF. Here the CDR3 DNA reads TGTGCCAGCAGCTTTATCTCGGGACAGCGACCAGAAACGCAGTATTTT.

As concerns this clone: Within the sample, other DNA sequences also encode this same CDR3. DNA for the CDR3: TGTGCCAGCAGTTTTGGGGGGTCCTACAATGAGCAGTTCTTC. Translated: CASSFGGSYNEQFF. The rearrangement joins TRBV27 to TRBJ2-1; the D gene is possibly TRBD2 (6 bases). With 3 bases removed from V and 1 base from J, the gap between germline ends came to 7 bases. CDR1 is MNHEY and CDR2 is SMNVEV in the germline V gene (reference sequence). The CDR3 is 14 amino acids.

The CDR3 loop reads CSVGLTSGRTDTQYF. CDR3 coding DNA: TGCAGCGTTGGATTGACTAGCGGGCGCACAGATACGCAGTATTTT. The rearrangement links TRBV29-1 to TRBJ2-3; 10 nucleotides agree with TRBD2. The trim removed 4 bases at V and 1 base at J, leaving 5 bases unmatched. The CDR3 length is 15 residues. The germline gives CDR1 SQVTM, CDR2 ANQGSEA.

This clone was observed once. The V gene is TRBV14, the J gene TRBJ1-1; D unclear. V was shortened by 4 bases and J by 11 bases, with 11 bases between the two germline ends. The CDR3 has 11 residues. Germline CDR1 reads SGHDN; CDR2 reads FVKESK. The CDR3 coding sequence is TGTGCCAGCAGCCTCGGACTTTTGGCTTTCTTT. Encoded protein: CASSLGLLAFF. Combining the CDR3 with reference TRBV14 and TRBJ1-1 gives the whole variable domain EAGVTQFPSHSVIEKGQTVTLRCDPISGHDNLYWYRRVMGKEIKFLLHFVKESKQDESGMPNNRFLAERTGGTYSTLKVQPAELEDSGVYFCASSLGLLAFFGQGTRLTVV.

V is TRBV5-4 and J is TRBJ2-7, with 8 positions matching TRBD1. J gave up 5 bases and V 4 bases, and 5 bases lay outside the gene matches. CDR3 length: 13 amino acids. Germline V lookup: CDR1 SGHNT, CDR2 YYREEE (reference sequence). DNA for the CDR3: TGTGCCAGCAGCCCGCCGGACAGGGACGAGCAGTACTTC. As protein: CASSPPDRDEQYF.

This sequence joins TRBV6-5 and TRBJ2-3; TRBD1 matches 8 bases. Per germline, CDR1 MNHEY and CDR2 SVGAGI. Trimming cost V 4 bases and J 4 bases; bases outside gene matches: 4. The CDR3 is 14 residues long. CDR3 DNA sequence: TGTGCCAGCAGTTTCACAGGGGGAGCAGATACGCAGTATTTT. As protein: CASSFTGGADTQYF.

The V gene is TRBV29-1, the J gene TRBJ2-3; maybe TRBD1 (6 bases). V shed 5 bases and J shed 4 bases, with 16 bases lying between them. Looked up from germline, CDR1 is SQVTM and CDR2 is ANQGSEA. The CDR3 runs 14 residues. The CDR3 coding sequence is TGCAGCGTTCCTGGACAGCTCATCGCAGATACGCAGTATTTT. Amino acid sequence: CSVPGQLIADTQYF.

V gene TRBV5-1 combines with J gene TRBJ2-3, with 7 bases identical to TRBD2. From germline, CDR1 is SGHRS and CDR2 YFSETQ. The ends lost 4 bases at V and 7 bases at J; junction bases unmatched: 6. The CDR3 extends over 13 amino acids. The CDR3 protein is CASSGTIQNTQYF. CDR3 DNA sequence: TGCGCCAGCAGCGGGACTATTCAAAATACGCAGTATTTT.

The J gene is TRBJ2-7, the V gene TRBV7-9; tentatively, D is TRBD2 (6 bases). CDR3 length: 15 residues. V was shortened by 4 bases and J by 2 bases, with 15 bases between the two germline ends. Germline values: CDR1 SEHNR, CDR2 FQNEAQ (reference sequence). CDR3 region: CASSYSGTETYEQYF. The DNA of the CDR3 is TGTGCCAGCAGCTACTCCGGGACTGAGACCTACGAGCAGTACTTC.